The following is a TCR beta chain sequence with its context. DNA loading was fixed at approximately 0.35 ug for all bulk PBMC samples. Sequencing was performed with immunoSEQ multiplex PCR; in TCRdb, only in-frame clones are kept and a portion is missing. The sample shows around 14,000 clones, more than 75% of them seen only once. This specimen belongs to a study of blood T cell dynamics during melanoma immunotherapy. From germline, CDR1 is MNHNS and CDR2 SASEGT. This CDR3 region has 17 residues. V was clipped by 2 bases and J by 6 bases; unmatched bases: 12. Time point specified: pre-treatment baseline. Disease control meant complete response, partial response or stable disease at 12 weeks.

The receptor's source is a human donor with melanoma. The chain employs TRBV6-1 and TRBJ1-5, with 8 positions matching TRBD1. The sequencing used blood, collected from a patient treated with checkpoint blockade. In DNA form, the CDR3 reads TGTGCCAGCAGTGAAACGCTTACACAGGGGGAGGGTCAGCCCCAGCATTTT. This translates into CASSETLTQGEGQPQHF.